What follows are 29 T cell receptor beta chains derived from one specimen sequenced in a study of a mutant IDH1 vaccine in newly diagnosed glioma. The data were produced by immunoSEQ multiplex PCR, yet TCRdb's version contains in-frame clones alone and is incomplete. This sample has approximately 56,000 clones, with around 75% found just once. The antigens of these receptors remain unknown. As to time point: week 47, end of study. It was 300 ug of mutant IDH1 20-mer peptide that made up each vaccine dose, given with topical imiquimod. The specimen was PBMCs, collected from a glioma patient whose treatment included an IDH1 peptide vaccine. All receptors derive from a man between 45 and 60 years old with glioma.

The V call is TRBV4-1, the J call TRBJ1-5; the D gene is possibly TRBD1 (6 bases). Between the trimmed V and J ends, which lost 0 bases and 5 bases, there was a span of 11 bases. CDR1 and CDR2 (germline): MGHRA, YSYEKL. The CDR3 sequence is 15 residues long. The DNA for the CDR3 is TGCGCCAGCAGCCAAGAGACAGGCCTTTATCAGCCCCAGCATTTT. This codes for CASSQETGLYQPQHF.

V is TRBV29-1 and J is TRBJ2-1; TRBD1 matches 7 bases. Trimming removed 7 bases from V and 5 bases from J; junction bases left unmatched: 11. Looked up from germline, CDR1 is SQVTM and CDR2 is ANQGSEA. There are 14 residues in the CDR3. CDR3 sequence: CSATGELANNEQFF. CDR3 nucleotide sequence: TGCAGCGCTACAGGGGAGTTGGCGAACAATGAGCAGTTCTTC.

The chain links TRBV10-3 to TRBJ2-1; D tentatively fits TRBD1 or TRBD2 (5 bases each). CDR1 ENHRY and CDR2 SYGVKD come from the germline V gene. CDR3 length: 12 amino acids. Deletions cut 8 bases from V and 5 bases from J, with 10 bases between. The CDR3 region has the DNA TGTGCCATCCGGGAACAGGACAATGAGCAGTTCTTC. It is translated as CAIREQDNEQFF.

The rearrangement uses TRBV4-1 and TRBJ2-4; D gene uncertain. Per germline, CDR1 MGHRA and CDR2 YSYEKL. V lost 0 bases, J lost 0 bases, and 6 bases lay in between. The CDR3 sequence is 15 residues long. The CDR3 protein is CASSQDQRAKNIQYF. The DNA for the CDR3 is TGCGCCAGCAGCCAAGATCAAAGAGCCAAAAACATTCAGTACTTC.

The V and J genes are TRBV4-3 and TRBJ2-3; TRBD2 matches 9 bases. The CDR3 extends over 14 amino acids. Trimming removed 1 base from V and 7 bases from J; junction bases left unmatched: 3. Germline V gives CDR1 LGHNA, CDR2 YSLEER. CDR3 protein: CASSQGRGGYTQYF. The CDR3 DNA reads TGCGCCAGCAGCCAAGGGCGGGGGGGTTATACGCAGTATTTT.

The CDR3 nucleotides read TGTGCCAGCAGCTCCCCTTTGGGGAGTCAAGAGACCCAGTACTTC. This translates into CASSSPLGSQETQYF. This sequence joins TRBV5-4 and TRBJ2-5; tentatively, D is TRBD2 (5 bases). This CDR3 has 15 amino acids. Germline CDR1 is SGHNT and CDR2 is YYREEE (reference sequence). V lost 3 bases and J lost 2, with 14 bases in between. Using reference TRBV5-4 and TRBJ2-5 for the parts outside the CDR3, the full variable domain is ETGVTQSPTHLIKTRGQQVTLRCSSQSGHNTVSWYQQALGQGPQFIFQYYREEENGRGNFPPRFSGLQFPNYSSELNVNALELDDSALYLCASSSPLGSQETQYFGPGTRLLVL.

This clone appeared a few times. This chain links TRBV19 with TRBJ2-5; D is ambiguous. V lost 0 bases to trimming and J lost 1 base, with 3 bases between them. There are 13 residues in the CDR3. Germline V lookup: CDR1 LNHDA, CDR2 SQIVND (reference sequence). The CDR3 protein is CASSIDLQETQYF. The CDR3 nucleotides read TGTGCCAGTAGTATAGATCTCCAAGAGACCCAGTACTTC.

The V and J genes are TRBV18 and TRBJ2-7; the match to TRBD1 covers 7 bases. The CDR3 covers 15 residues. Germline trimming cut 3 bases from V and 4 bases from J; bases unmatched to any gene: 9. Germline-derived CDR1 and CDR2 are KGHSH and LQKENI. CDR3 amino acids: CASSPRQGAGYEQYF. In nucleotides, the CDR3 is TGTGCCAGCTCACCTAGACAGGGCGCAGGGTACGAGCAGTACTTC.

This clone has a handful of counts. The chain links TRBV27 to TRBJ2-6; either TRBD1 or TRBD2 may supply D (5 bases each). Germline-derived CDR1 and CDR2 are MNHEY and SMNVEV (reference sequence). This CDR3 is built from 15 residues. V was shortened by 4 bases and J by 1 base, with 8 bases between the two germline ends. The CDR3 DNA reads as TGTGCCAGCAGTTGGGGGAAGTCTGGGGCCAACGTCCTGACTTTC. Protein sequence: CASSWGKSGANVLTF.

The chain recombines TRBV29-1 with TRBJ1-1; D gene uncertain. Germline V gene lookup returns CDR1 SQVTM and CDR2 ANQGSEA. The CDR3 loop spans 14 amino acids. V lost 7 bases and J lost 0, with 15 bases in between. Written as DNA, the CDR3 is TGCAGCGCCCATGACGGGTACATGAACACTGAAGCTTTCTTT. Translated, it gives CSAHDGYMNTEAFF.

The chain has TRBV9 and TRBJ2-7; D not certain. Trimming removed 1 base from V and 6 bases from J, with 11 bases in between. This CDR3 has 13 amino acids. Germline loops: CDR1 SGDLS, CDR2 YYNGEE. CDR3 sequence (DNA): TGTGCCAGCAGCGTACGACAATTGGGCGAGCAGTACTTC. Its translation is CASSVRQLGEQYF.

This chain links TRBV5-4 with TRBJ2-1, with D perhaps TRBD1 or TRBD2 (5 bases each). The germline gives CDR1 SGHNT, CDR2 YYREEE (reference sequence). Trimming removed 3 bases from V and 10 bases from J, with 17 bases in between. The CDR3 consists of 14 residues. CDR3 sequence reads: CASSWAGVWGEQFF. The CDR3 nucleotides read TGTGCCAGCAGCTGGGCCGGGGTCTGGGGGGAGCAGTTCTTC.

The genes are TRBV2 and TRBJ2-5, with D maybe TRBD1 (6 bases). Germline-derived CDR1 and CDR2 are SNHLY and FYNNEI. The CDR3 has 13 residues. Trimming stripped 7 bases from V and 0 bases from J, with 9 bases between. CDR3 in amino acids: CASNNRDQETQYF. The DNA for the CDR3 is TGTGCCAGCAATAACAGGGACCAAGAGACCCAGTACTTC. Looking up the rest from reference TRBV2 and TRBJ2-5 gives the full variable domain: EPEVTQTPSHQVTQMGQEVILRCVPISNHLYFYWYRQILGQKVEFLVSFYNNEISEKSEIFDDQFSVERPDGSNFTLKIRSTKLEDSAMYFCASNNRDQETQYFGPGTRLLVL.

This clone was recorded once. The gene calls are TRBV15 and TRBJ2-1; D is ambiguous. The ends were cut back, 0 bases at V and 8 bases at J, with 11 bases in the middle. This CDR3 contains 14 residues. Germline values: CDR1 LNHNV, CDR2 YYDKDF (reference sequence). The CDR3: CATSREWGNYEQFF. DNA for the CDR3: TGTGCCACCAGCAGAGAATGGGGTAATTATGAGCAGTTCTTC. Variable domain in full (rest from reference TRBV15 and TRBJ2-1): DAMVIQNPRYQVTQFGKPVTLSCSQTLNHNVMYWYQQKSSQAPKLLFHYYDKDFNNEADTPDNFQSRRPNTSFCFLDIRSPGLGDTAMYLCATSREWGNYEQFFGPGTRLTVL.

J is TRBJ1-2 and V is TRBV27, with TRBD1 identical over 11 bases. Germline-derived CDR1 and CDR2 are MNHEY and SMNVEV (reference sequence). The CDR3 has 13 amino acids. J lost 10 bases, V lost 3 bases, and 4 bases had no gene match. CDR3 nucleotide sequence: TGTGCCAGCAGTTTGGGACAGGGGGGGGACTACACCTTC. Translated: CASSLGQGGDYTF.

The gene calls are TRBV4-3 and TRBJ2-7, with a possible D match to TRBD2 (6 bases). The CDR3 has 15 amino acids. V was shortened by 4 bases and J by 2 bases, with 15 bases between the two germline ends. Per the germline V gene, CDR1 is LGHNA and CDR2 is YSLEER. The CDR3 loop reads CASSPDGGVTYEQYF. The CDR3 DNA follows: TGCGCCAGCAGCCCCGACGGCGGGGTGACCTACGAGCAGTACTTC.

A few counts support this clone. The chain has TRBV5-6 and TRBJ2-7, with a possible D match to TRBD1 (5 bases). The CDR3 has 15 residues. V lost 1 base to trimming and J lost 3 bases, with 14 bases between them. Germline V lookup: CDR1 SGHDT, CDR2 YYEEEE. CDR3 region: CASSLRAGKFYEQYF. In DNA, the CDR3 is TGTGCCAGCAGCTTGAGGGCAGGGAAGTTCTACGAGCAGTACTTC.

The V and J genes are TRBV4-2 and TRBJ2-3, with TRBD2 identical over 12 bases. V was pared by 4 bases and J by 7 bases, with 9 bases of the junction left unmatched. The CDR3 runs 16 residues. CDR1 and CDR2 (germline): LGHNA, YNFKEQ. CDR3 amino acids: CASSRTSGAAPHTQYF. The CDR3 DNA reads TGTGCCAGCAGCCGGACTAGCGGGGCCGCTCCTCATACGCAGTATTTT.

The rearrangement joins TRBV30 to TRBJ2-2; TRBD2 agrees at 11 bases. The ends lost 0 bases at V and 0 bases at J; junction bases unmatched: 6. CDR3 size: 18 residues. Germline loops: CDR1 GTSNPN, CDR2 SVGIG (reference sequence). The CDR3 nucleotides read TGTGCCTGGAGTGTATCCCGACTAGCGGGGACGAACACCGGGGAGCTGTTTTTT. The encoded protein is CAWSVSRLAGTNTGELFF. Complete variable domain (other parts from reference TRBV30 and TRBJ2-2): SQTIHQWPATLVQPVGSPLSLECTVEGTSNPNLYWYRQAAGRGLQLLFYSVGIGQISSEVPQNLSASRPQDRQFILSSKKLLLSDSGFYLCAWSVSRLAGTNTGELFFGEGSRLTVL.

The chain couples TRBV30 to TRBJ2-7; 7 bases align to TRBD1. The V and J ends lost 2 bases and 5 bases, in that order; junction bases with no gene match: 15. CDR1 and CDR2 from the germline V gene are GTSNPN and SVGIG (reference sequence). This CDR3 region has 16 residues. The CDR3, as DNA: TGTGCCTGGAGTATAATCACCGTGACAGGGTTCCACGAGCAGTACTTC. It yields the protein CAWSIITVTGFHEQYF.

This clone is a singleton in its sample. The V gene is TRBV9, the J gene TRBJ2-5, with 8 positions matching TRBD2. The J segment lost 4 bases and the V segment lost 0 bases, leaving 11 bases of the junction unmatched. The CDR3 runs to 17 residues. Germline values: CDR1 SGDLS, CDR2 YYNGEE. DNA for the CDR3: TGTGCCAGCAGCGTAGACCCCCGGGGGGGAGGTGGAGAGACCCAGTACTTC. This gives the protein CASSVDPRGGGGETQYF.

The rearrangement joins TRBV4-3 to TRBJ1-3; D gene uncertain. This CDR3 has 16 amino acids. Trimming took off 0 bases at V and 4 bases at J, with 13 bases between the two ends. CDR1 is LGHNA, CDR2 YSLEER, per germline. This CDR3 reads CASSQDRRVRGNTIYF. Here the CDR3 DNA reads TGCGCCAGCAGCCAAGATCGGCGGGTCCGAGGAAACACCATATATTTT.

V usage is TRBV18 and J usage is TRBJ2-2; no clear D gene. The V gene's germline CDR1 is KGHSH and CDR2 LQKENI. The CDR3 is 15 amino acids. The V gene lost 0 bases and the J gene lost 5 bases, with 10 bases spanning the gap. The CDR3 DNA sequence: TGTGCCAGCTCACCACCGACTGGCTGGACCGGGGAGCTGTTTTTT. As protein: CASSPPTGWTGELFF.

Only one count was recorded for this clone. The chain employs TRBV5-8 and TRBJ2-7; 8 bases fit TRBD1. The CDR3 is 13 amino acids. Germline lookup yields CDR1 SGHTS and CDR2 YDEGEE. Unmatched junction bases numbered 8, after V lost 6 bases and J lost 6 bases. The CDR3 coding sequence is TGTGCCAGCACCCGACAGGGGTGGGGCGAGCAGTACTTC. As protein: CASTRQGWGEQYF. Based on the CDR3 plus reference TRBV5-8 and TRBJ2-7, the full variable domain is EAGVTQSPTHLIKTRGQQATLRCSPISGHTSVYWYQQALGLGLQFLLWYDEGEERNRGNFPPRFSGRQFPNYSSELNVNALELEDSALYLCASTRQGWGEQYFGPGTRLTVT.

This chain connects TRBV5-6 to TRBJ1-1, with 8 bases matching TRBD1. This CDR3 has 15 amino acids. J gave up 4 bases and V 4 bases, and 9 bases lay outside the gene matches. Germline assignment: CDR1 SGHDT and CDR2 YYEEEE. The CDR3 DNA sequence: TGTGCCAGCAGCCCAATCTCTACAGGGGGCACTGAAGCTTTCTTT. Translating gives CASSPISTGGTEAFF.

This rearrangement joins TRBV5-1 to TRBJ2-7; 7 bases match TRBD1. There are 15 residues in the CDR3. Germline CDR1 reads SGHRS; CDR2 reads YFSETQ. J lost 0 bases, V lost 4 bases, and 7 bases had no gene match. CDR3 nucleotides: TGCGCCAGCAGCCCTCGACAGGGTAGCTCCTACGAGCAGTACTTC. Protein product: CASSPRQGSSYEQYF.

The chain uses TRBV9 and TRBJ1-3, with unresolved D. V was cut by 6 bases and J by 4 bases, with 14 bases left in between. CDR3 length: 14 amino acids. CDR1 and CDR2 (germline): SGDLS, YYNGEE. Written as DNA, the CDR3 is TGTGCCAGCAACCCGGGATTCCGCGGAAACACCATATATTTT. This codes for CASNPGFRGNTIYF. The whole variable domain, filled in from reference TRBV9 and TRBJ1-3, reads DSGVTQTPKHLITATGQRVTLRCSPRSGDLSVYWYQQSLDQGLQFLIQYYNGEERAKGNILERFSAQQFPDLHSELNLSSLELGDSALYFCASNPGFRGNTIYFGEGSWLTVV.

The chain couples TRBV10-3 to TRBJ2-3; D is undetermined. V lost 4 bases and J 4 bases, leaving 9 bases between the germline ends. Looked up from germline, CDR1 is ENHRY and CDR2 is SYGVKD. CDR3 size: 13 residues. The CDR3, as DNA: TGTGCCATCAGTGCCAAGCAGGCAGATACGCAGTATTTT. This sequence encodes CAISAKQADTQYF.

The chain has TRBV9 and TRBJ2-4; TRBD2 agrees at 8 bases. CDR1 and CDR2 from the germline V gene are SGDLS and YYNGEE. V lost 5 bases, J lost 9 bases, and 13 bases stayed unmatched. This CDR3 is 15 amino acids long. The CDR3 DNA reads TGTGCCAGCAGTCGTAGCGGGGAGGGTCCCCGCATTCAGTACTTC. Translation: CASSRSGEGPRIQYF.